These T cell receptor beta chains were read from a single sample in a study of cytomegalovirus exposure and HLA in healthy donors. Clones were sequenced by immunoSEQ multiplex PCR, and TCRdb holds only the in-frame ones, with some missing. The table lists around 120,000 clones, with less than 4.5% in the top ten. Sequences were obtained from PBMCs. The receptor set was obtained from a man between 18 and 29 years old in good health and CMV-seronegative. Each CDR3 is given with its conserved first and last residue. A D gene is named only where the DNA matches it firmly.

v_call,d_call,j_call,cdr3_length,cdr3_nt,cdr3_aa
TRBV7-6,TRBD1,TRBJ2-7,14,TGTGCCAGCAGCGATACCCAGGGGGCGCGGGAGCAGTACTTC,CASSDTQGAREQYF
TRBV19,TRBD1,TRBJ1-1,15,TGTGCCAGCTCCACCGGGACAGGGGGCGAGACTGAAGCTTTCTTT,CASSTGTGGETEAFF
TRBV9,.,TRBJ2-2,13,TGTGCCAGCAGCGTAGAGTCCGGCGGGGAGCTGTTTTTT,CASSVESGGELFF
TRBV4-2,.,TRBJ2-7,14,TGTGCCAGCAGCCTCGGGGGTCCGACCTACGAGCAGTACTTC,CASSLGGPTYEQYF
TRBV6-6,TRBD2,TRBJ2-7,16,TGTGCCAGCAGGCAACAACTAGCGGGATCTCAGTACGAGCAGTACTTC,CASRQQLAGSQYEQYF
TRBV6-6,TRBD1,TRBJ2-5,16,TGTGCCAGCAGTCCTGGGGACAGTTTAGAAGGGGAGACCCAGTACTTC,CASSPGDSLEGETQYF
TRBV7-6,.,TRBJ1-1,13,TGTGCCAGCAGCCTACAGGAGAACACTGAAGCTTTCTTT,CASSLQENTEAFF
TRBV19,TRBD1,TRBJ2-7,14,TGTGCCAGTAGCCCCCGAGGACAGGCTTACGAGCAGTACTTC,CASSPRGQAYEQYF
TRBV5-6,TRBD1,TRBJ1-1,15,TGTGCCAGCAGCTCTGGACAGGGATGGGACACTGAAGCTTTCTTT,CASSSGQGWDTEAFF
TRBV9,TRBD1,TRBJ1-2,15,TGTGCCAGCAGCGTAGACCAGGGGGCTAACTATGGCTACACCTTC,CASSVDQGANYGYTF
TRBV2,.,TRBJ2-7,15,TGTGCCAGCCGAAGTCCTGCGGCCTCCATGTACGAGCAGTACTTC,CASRSPAASMYEQYF
TRBV5-1,.,TRBJ2-2,13,TGCGCCAGCAGCACAGACAGGCCCGGGGAGCTGTTTTTT,CASSTDRPGELFF
TRBV27,TRBD1,TRBJ2-3,17,TGTGCCAGCAGTTTATCTGGGTTCAGGGGGAATACAGATACGCAGTATTTT,CASSLSGFRGNTDTQYF
TRBV30,TRBD1,TRBJ1-1,14,TGTGCCTGGAGTTTACCAGGGGGCCGGACTGAAGCTTTCTTT,CAWSLPGGRTEAFF
TRBV2,TRBD2,TRBJ2-2,17,TGTGCCAGCAGTGAATACGCTAGCGGGGGGGCCGCCGGGGAGCTGTTTTTT,CASSEYASGGAAGELFF
TRBV14,TRBD2,TRBJ2-2,18,TGTGCCAGCAGCCCACAGGGACTAGCGGGAGGGACCTCCGGGGAGCTGTTTTTT,CASSPQGLAGGTSGELFF
TRBV27,.,TRBJ1-5,13,TGTGCCAGCAGCAAGATAGGCAATCAGCCCCAGCATTTT,CASSKIGNQPQHF
TRBV27,TRBD1,TRBJ2-1,16,TGTGCCAGCAGTCCCAAGACAGGGGAGCGGCACAATGAGCAGTTCTTC,CASSPKTGERHNEQFF
TRBV19,.,TRBJ1-1,13,TGTGCCAGTAGTATCCGGGGAAACACTGAAGCTTTCTTT,CASSIRGNTEAFF
TRBV30,TRBD2,TRBJ2-2,18,TGTGCCTGGAGTGTTGGCAGGACTAGCGGGGGGGCAAACGGGGAGCTGTTTTTT,CAWSVGRTSGGANGELFF
TRBV7-9,.,TRBJ1-1,15,TGTGCCAGCAGCCAAGGACAGCAGCCTAACACTGAAGCTTTCTTT,CASSQGQQPNTEAFF
TRBV7-6,TRBD1,TRBJ1-1,17,TGTGCCAGCAGCTTAATCGGGACAGGGACTTTTTCCGGGGAAGCTTTCTTT,CASSLIGTGTFSGEAFF
TRBV10-3,.,TRBJ2-1,13,TGTGCCATCAGTGAGACAGTTAACAATGAGCAGTTCTTC,CAISETVNNEQFF
TRBV6-1,.,TRBJ2-5,15,TGTGCCAGCATCACTTTCGGGGACTCCCAAGAGACCCAGTACTTC,CASITFGDSQETQYF
TRBV19,.,TRBJ1-1,13,TGTGCCAGTAGTATAGAGGGACATCGGAAGGCTTTCTTT,CASSIEGHRKAFF
TRBV6-4,.,TRBJ2-2,16,TGTGCCAGCAGTGACTCGGGGGGGGCCTTCACCGGGGAGCTGTTTTTT,CASSDSGGAFTGELFF